This section outlines one T cell receptor beta chain sequence together with its context. Its antigen is unidentified. The sample is drawn from a study of radiotherapy plus CTLA-4 blockade in lung cancer. Study observations and caveats: There was expansion of tumor-derived TCR clones in blood after radiotherapy plus ipilimumab.

Only in-frame clones appear in the TCRdb table, and some are missing; sequencing was by immunoSEQ multiplex PCR. Of 90,000 to 100,000 clones in the sample, roughly 74% were seen once. Trimming cost V 2 bases and J 7 bases, with 13 bases left between them. Germline lookup yields CDR1 SGHRS and CDR2 YFSETQ. The CDR3 totals 14 residues. The TCR comes from a human donor with non-small cell lung cancer who had a partial response to radiotherapy plus ipilimumab. Some clones in this sample may be carry-over from other donors' samples. Here the sequenced sample was peripheral blood, taken from a patient treated with radiotherapy plus ipilimumab. The chain combines TRBV5-1 with TRBJ1-5; D is unclear. CDR3 residues: CASSLPGVGQPQHF. Written as DNA, the CDR3 is TGCGCCAGCAGCTTACCGGGAGTTGGGCAGCCCCAGCATTTT.